This entry lists 14 T cell receptor beta chains sequenced from one sample in a study of blood T cell repertoires in COVID-19. The table came from immunoSEQ multiplex PCR; TCRdb's copy has only in-frame clones and leaves some out. The sample has around 250,000 clones; roughly 86% are singletons. Sequenced: peripheral blood. Receptors were obtained from a man aged 35-49 years with active or convalescent COVID-19.

The CDR3 is CASSHGTGGEQYF. As DNA, the CDR3 is TGTGCCAGCAGTCATGGAACAGGGGGCGAGCAGTACTTC. This rearrangement joins TRBV12-3 or TRBV12-4 to TRBJ2-7; 8 bases match TRBD1. This CDR3 comprises 13 residues. The V and J ends lost 5 bases and 6 bases, in that order; junction bases with no gene match: 6.

The chain joins TRBV2 to TRBJ2-7; D gene uncertain. CDR1 is SNHLY, CDR2 FYNNEI, per germline. V was clipped by 1 base and J by 2 bases, with 9 bases between them. The CDR3 runs to 14 residues. The CDR3 loop reads CASSEGQKTYEQYF. The CDR3, as DNA: TGTGCCAGCAGTGAAGGCCAGAAAACCTACGAGCAGTACTTC.

The gene calls are TRBV5-5 and TRBJ1-1; D call uncertain. V was cut by 2 bases and J by 2 bases, with 7 bases left in between. Germline values: CDR1 SGHKS, CDR2 YYEKEE (reference sequence). There are 13 residues in the CDR3. CDR3 sequence: CASSFLPNTEAFF. The CDR3 DNA sequence: TGTGCCAGCAGCTTCCTCCCTAACACTGAAGCTTTCTTT.

The rearrangement joins TRBV15 to TRBJ1-2; D might be TRBD1 (5 bases). Germline V CDR1 and CDR2: LNHNV, YYDKDF (reference sequence). V was shortened by 0 bases and J by 4 bases, with 12 bases between the two germline ends. The CDR3 totals 15 residues. The CDR3 sequence: CATSREGGDLYGYTF. The CDR3, as DNA: TGTGCCACCAGCAGAGAGGGAGGGGACCTCTATGGCTACACCTTC.

Turning to this clone: A read error may be the cause here, since a much bigger clone is one base away. Additional DNA sequences in this sample encode the identical CDR3. V gene TRBV7-8 combines with J gene TRBJ2-7, with 11 positions matching TRBD1. CDR1 and CDR2 from the germline V gene are SGHVS and FQNEAQ. The V and J ends lost 3 bases and 5 bases, in that order; junction bases with no gene match: 3. This CDR3 spans 14 amino acids. DNA for the CDR3: TGTGCCAGCAGCTTGGGGACAGGGGGTAACGAGCAGTACTTC. Translated, it gives CASSLGTGGNEQYF.

Notes on this clone: At the DNA level, this CDR3 is encoded by other sequences in the same sample as well. The rearrangement links TRBV9 to TRBJ2-1; possibly TRBD1 for D (6 bases). The germline gives CDR1 SGDLS, CDR2 YYNGEE. V lost 4 bases, J lost 0 bases, and 14 bases lay in between. The CDR3 is 16 amino acids. Written as DNA, the CDR3 is TGTGCCAGCAGCCCCAGGGGCCAGAGCTCCTACAATGAGCAGTTCTTC. This encodes CASSPRGQSSYNEQFF.

On this clone itself: A junction boundary mismatches the germline segment, possibly from a read error. This rearrangement joins TRBV4-2 to TRBJ2-1, with 13 bases lining up with TRBD2. Germline V CDR1 and CDR2: LGHNA, YNFKEQ. This CDR3 contains 16 residues. CDR3 in amino acids: CASSQALTGTSGVRVF. DNA of the CDR3: TGTGCCAGCAGCCAAGCCTTGACCGGGACTAGCGGGGTGCGGGTCTTC.

The rearrangement links TRBV13 to TRBJ1-5; unclear D gene. CDR1 and CDR2 from the germline V gene are PRHDT and FYEKMQ (reference sequence). V was trimmed by 5 bases and J by 7 bases, leaving 15 bases between them. CDR3 length: 14 amino acids. CDR3 protein: CASSAGIVGQPQHF. For the CDR3, the DNA is TGTGCCAGCAGCGCCGGGATTGTGGGGCAGCCCCAGCATTTT.

The chain combines TRBV6-5 with TRBJ1-1, with D possibly being TRBD1 (6 bases). The V gene lost 5 bases and the J gene lost 3 bases, with 16 bases spanning the gap. Germline lookup yields CDR1 MNHEY and CDR2 SVGAGI. The CDR3 loop spans 15 amino acids. Written as DNA, the CDR3 is TGTGCCAGCAGTCGCATCCAGGGGATTGACACTGAAGCTTTCTTT. This encodes CASSRIQGIDTEAFF.

The chain recombines TRBV6-1 with TRBJ2-7; weak D call: TRBD2 (6 bases). Germline CDR1 MNHNS, CDR2 SASEGT. V lost 1 base, J lost 4 bases, and 11 bases lay in between. The CDR3 has 14 residues. The CDR3 coding sequence is TGTGCCAGCAGTGAAGAGGGTAGCGGTTACGAGCAGTACTTC. As protein: CASSEEGSGYEQYF.

CDR3 region: CASSLSGMGETQYF. In DNA, the CDR3 is TGTGCCAGCAGCTTAAGCGGGATGGGGGAGACCCAGTACTTC. This chain joins TRBV7-9 and TRBJ2-5; 7 bases are shared with TRBD2. In germline, CDR1 is SEHNR, CDR2 FQNEAQ (reference sequence). CDR3 length equals 14 residues. J gave up 5 bases and V 2 bases, and 5 bases lay outside the gene matches.

The count of this clone is one. The genes are TRBV7-2 and TRBJ2-7, with D unresolved. The germline gives CDR1 SGHTA, CDR2 FQGNSA. Trimming took off 4 bases at V and 6 bases at J, with 10 bases between the two ends. This CDR3 is built from 12 residues. As DNA, the CDR3 is TGTGCCAGCAGCTCCGCAGAACGCGAGCAGTACTTC. Its translation is CASSSAEREQYF. Complete variable domain (other parts from reference TRBV7-2 and TRBJ2-7): GAGVSQSPSNKVTEKGKDVELRCDPISGHTALYWYRQSLGQGLEFLIYFQGNSAPDKSGLPSDRFSAERTGGSVSTLTIQRTQQEDSAVYLCASSSAEREQYFGPGTRLTVT.

The chain recombines TRBV6-1 with TRBJ1-6, with D tentatively TRBD1 (6 bases). Germline lookup yields CDR1 MNHNS and CDR2 SASEGT. Trimming pared 4 bases from V and 2 bases from J, leaving 12 bases between. CDR3 length: 16 amino acids. CDR3 DNA sequence: TGTGCCAGCAGTGGCTCGGGGACACCCTATAATTCACCCCTCCACTTT. Residues: CASSGSGTPYNSPLHF.

The rearrangement joins TRBV30 to TRBJ1-4; perhaps TRBD1 as D (5 bases). The CDR3 sequence is 14 residues long. V was cut by 5 bases and J by 3 bases, with 13 bases left in between. The germline V gene has CDR1 GTSNPN and CDR2 SVGIG (reference sequence). The CDR3 coding sequence is TGTGCCTGGTGCGACAGAAAAGCTAATGAAAAACTGTTTTTT. It codes for CAWCDRKANEKLFF.